This T cell receptor beta chain was captured in a study of siplizumab effects on memory and regulatory T cells. This clone is a singleton in its sample. Profiled with immunoSEQ multiplex PCR; TCRdb holds only in-frame clones, not every one. The sample contains about 72,000 clones, roughly nine tenths of which appear only once. The sample taken for sequencing was CD8+ T cells sorted from blood. This clonotype originated in a human donor in good health.

CDR3 DNA: TGTGCCAGCAGCCCACTCGACACCGGGGAGCTGTTTTTT. Its protein product is CASSPLDTGELFF. The rearrangement joins TRBV6-5 to TRBJ2-2; D gene unclear. The V gene lost 6 bases and the J gene lost 3 bases, with 8 bases spanning the gap. The CDR3 contains 13 residues. The V gene's germline CDR1 is MNHEY and CDR2 SVGAGI.